This TCR beta chain was identified in a study of T cell responses to AZD1222 COVID-19 vaccine. Study findings and constraints: Every sample of the repertoires postdated the peak T cell response. The donors showed a predominance of white British ancestry and of females, with possible underestimation of clonal diversity.

CDR3 length equals 12 residues. Germline CDR1 MNHEY, CDR2 SVGEGT. Deletions cut 4 bases from V and 1 base from J, with 4 bases between. Libraries were prepared by immunoSEQ multiplex PCR; TCRdb keeps only in-frame clonotypes and omits some of them. The sample carries tens of thousands of clones, approximately 84% recorded once. Details on this clone: Its antigen is unidentified.

The gene calls are TRBV6-2 or TRBV6-3 and TRBJ1-1; no reliable D call. The input for sequencing was peripheral blood, taken on day 0 of AZD1222 vaccination. The receptor was isolated from an adult in good health. The CDR3 DNA follows: TGTGCCAGCAGTTCCACGAACACTGAAGCTTTCTTT. Protein: CASSSTNTEAFF.